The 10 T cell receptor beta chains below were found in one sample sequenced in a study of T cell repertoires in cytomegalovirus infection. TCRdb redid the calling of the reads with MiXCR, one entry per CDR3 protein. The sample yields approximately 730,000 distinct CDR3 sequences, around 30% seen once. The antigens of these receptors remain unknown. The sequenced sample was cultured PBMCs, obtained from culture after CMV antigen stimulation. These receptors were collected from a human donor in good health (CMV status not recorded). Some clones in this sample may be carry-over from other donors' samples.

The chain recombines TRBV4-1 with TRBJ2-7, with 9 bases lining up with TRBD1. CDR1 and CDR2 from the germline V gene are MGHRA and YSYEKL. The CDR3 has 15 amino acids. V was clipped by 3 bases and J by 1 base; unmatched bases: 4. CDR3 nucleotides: TGCGCCAGCAGCCACGCCGGGACAGGGTCCTACGAGCAGTACTTC. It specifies CASSHAGTGSYEQYF.

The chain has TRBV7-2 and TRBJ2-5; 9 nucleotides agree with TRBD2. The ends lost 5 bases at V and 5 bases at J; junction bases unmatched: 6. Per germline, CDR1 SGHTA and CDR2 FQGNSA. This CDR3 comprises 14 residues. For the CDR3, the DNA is TGTGCCAGCAGCACGCTAGCGGGAAGGGAGACCCAGTACTTC. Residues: CASSTLAGRETQYF.

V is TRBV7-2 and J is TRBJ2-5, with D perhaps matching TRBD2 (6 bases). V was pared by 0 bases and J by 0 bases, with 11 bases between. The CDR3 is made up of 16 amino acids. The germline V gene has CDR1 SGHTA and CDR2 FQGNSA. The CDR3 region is CASSLAGLSDQETQYF. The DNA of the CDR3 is TGTGCCAGCAGCTTAGCGGGACTTTCCGACCAAGAGACCCAGTACTTC.

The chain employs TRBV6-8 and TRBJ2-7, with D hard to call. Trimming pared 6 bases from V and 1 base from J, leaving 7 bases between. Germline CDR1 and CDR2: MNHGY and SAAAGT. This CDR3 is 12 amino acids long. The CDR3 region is CASRKESYEQYF. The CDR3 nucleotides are TGTGCCAGCAGGAAGGAATCCTACGAGCAGTACTTC.

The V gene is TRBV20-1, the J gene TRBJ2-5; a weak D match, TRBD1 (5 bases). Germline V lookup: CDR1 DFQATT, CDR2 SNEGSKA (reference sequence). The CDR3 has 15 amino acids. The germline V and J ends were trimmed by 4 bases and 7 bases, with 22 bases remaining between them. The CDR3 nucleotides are TGCAGTGCTACCCCCCCCGACAGCCAAGAGGTGACCCAGTACTTC. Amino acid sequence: CSATPPDSQEVTQYF.

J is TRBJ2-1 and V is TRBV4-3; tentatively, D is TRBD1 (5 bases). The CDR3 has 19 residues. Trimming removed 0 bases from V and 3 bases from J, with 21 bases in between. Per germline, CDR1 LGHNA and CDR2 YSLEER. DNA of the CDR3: TGCGCCAGCAGCCAAGATATTGGTGGCAGGGAAAATTACTACAATGAGCAGTTCTTC. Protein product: CASSQDIGGRENYYNEQFF.

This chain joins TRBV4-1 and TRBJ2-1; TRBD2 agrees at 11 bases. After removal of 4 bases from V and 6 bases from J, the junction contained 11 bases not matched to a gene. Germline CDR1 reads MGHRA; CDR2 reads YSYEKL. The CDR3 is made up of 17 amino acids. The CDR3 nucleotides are TGCGCCAGCAGCCGTGGGGGACTAGCGGTTCTTGGCAATGAGCAGTTCTTC. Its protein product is CASSRGGLAVLGNEQFF.

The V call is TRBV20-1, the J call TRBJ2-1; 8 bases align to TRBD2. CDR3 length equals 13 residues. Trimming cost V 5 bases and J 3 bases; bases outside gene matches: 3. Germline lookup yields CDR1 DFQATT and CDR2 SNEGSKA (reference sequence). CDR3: CSARGGNYNEQFF. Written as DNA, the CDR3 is TGCAGTGCTCGGGGGGGCAACTACAATGAGCAGTTCTTC.

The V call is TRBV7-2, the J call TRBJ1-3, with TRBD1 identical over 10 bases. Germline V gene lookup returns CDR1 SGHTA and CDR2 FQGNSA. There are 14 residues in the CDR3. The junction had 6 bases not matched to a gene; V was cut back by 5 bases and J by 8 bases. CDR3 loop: CASSERQGADTIYF. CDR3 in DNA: TGTGCCAGCAGCGAACGACAGGGGGCGGACACCATATATTTT.

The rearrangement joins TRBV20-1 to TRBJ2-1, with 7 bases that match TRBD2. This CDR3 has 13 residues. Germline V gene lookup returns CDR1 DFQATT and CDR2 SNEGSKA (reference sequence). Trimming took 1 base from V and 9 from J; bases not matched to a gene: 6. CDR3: CSARVREAGEQFF. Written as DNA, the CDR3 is TGCAGTGCTAGAGTACGGGAGGCCGGTGAGCAGTTCTTC.